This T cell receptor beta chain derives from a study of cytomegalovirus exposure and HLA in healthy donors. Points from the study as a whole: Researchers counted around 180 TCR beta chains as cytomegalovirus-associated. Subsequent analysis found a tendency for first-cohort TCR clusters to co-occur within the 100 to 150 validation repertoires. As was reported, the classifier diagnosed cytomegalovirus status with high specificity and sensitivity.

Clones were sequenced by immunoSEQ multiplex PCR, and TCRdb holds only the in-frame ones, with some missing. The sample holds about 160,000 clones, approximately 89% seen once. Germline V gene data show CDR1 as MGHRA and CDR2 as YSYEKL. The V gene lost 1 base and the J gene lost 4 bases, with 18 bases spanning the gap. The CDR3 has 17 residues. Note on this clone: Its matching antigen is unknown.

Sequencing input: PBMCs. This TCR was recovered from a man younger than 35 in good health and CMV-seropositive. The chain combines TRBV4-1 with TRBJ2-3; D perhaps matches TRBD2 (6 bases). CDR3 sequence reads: CASSQVARGRWADTQYF. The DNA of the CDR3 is TGCGCCAGCAGCCAAGTTGCTCGGGGGAGATGGGCAGATACGCAGTATTTT.